This TCR beta chain was observed in a study of Ad26.COV2.S vaccination and SARS-CoV-2 variants. As for the study in general: Intramuscular Ad26.COV2.S doses were given once or twice, 56 days apart.

Sequencing was performed with immunoSEQ multiplex PCR; in TCRdb, only in-frame clones are kept and a portion is missing. In the table there are under 550,000 clones, 75% to 95% of which are singletons. The treatment denotes: about 20 received Ad26.COV2.S at low or high dose, single or two shots; about five received placebo; per-sample allocation not given. The samples were gathered on day 63 after the first injection of vaccine or placebo. Germline V CDR1 and CDR2: SGHDN, FVKESK. With V trimmed by 5 bases and J by 5 bases, 8 bases remained unmatched. The CDR3 contains 15 residues. This chain connects TRBV14 to TRBJ2-2; the match to TRBD2 covers 7 bases. The TCR sequence derives from a person between 18 and 60 years old who received the Ad26.COV2.S COVID-19 vaccine or a placebo. The material was peripheral blood, obtained in a trial of Ad26.COV2.S vaccine versus placebo. CDR3 protein: CASSGGRDWTGELFF. The CDR3, as DNA: TGTGCCAGCAGCGGCGGGAGAGATTGGACCGGGGAGCTGTTTTTT.